This TCR beta chain came from a study of blood T cell repertoires in COVID-19. Study-wide background: There were acute and convalescent COVID-19 samples, and they came from the United States, Italy and Spain. The cDNA or gDNA used as material had been derived from T cells, B-cell-depleted T cells, or PBMCs.

Participants were aged about 18 to 89 years from about 25 US areas. Participants had their cohort set by participant-reported clinical history. Only in-frame clones appear in the TCRdb table, and some are missing; sequencing was by immunoSEQ multiplex PCR. The sample has 290,000 or so clones, around 90% seen once. CDR1 is SQVTM and CDR2 is ANQGSEA in the germline V gene. Trimming cost V 6 bases and J 3 bases; bases outside gene matches: 7. The CDR3 spans 15 residues. This clonotype was sampled from a woman under 30 with acute COVID-19. J is TRBJ2-1 and V is TRBV29-1, with TRBD1 identical over 11 bases. The sample was PBMCs or T cells enriched from blood (not recorded which). This chain's CDR3 is CSVSRTGGYYNEQFF. The CDR3 nucleotides are TGCAGCGTCTCCAGGACAGGGGGCTACTACAATGAGCAGTTCTTC.